This TCR beta chain was sequenced during a study of vaccination and CD4 T cells after COVID-19. Study-wide context: Two Hispanic individuals were among six male and four female convalescent patients. Cultures acting as controls obtained a CEFX pool, an HIV-1 Nef pool, or no peptide. Spike peptides, overlapping and drawn from SARS-CoV-2, HCoV-NL63, HCoV-OC43 and HCoV-229E, were used to stimulate cells.

In the case of this clonotype: What it binds is not known.

Treatment here: roughly ten-day PBMC culture with coronavirus spike peptide pools or control peptides (ViraFEST assay). The Oncomine TCR Beta short-read assay was what sequenced the DNA obtained from cultured CD4+ T cells. MiXCR, run by TCRdb on the PCR reads, gives a single entry per CDR3 protein. The sample consists of 15,000 to 20,000 distinct CDR3 sequences, over 55% of them appearing once. Germline CDR1 and CDR2: SGHNT and YYREEE (reference sequence). V was shortened by 4 bases and J by 1 base, with 16 bases between the two germline ends. This CDR3 contains 16 residues. The rearrangement joins TRBV5-4 to TRBJ2-3; the D call may be TRBD1 or TRBD2 (5 bases each). The sequenced material came from CD4+ T cells from blood, cultured in vitro. This TCR was recovered from a human donor who had recovered from COVID-19. The CDR3 here is CASSRGGGPRTDTQYF. The CDR3 DNA follows: TGTGCCAGCAGCCGTGGGGGTGGTCCTCGCACAGATACGCAGTATTTT.